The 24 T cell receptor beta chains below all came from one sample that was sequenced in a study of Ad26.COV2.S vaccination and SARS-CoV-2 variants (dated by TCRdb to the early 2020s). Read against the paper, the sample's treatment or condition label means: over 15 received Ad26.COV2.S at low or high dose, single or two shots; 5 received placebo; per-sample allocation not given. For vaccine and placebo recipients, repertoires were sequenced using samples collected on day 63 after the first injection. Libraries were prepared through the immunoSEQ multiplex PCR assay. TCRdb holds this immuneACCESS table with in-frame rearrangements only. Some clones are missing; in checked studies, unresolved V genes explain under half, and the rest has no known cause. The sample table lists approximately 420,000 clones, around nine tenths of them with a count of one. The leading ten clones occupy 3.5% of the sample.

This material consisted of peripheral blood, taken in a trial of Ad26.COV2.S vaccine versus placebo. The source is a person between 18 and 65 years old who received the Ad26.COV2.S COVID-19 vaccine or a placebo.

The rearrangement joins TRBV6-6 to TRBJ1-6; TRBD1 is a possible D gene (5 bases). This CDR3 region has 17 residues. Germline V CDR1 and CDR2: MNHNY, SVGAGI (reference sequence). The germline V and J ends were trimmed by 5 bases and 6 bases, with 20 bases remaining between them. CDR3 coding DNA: TGTGCCAGCAGTCCGGACACAAGGCCGTGGGTTAATTCACCCCTCCACTTT. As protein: CASSPDTRPWVNSPLHF.

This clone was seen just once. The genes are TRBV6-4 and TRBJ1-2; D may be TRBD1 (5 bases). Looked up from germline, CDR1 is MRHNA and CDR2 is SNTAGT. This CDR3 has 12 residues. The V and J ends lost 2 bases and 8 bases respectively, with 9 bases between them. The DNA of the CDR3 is TGTGCCAGCAGTGACCAGGGCAGAGGCTACACCTTC. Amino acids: CASSDQGRGYTF.

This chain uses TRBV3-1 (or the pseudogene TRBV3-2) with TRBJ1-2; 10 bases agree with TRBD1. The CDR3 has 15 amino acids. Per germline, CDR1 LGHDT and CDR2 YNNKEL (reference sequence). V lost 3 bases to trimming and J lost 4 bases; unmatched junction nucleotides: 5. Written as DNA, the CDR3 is TGTGCCAGCAGCCACAGACAGGGGGCCGCCTATGGCTACACCTTC. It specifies CASSHRQGAAYGYTF.

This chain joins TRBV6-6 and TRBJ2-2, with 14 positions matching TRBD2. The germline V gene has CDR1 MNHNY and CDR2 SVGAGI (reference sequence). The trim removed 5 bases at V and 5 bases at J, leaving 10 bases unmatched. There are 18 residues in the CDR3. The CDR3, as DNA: TGTGCCAGCAGTCGGGGGACTAGCGGGGGCCCGGGGACCGGGGAGCTGTTTTTT. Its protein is CASSRGTSGGPGTGELFF.

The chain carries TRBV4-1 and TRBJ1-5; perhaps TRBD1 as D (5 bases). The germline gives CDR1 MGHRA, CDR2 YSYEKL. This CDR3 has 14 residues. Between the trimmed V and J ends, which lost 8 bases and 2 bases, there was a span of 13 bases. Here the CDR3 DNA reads TGCGCCAGCCGCAGGGCCGTGGGCAATCAGCCCCAGCATTTT. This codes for CASRRAVGNQPQHF.

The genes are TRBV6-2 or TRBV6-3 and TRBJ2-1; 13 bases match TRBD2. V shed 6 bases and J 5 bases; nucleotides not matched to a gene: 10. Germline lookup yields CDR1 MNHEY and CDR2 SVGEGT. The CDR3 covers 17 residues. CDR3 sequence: CASSPTSGGAGDNEQFF. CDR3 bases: TGTGCCAGCAGCCCTACTAGCGGGGGGGCCGGGGACAATGAGCAGTTCTTC.

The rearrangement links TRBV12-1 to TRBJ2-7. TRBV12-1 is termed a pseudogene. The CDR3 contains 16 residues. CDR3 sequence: CASSLTAGTVAYEQYF. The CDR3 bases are TGTGCCAGCAGCCTCACGGCCGGGACGGTGGCCTACGAGCAGTACTTC.

CDR3 region: CASSLLTWDTQYF. The CDR3 bases are TGTGCCAGCAGCCTCCTCACCTGGGATACGCAGTATTTT. V is TRBV12-3 or TRBV12-4 and J is TRBJ2-3; D is ambiguous. The CDR3 extends over 13 amino acids. With 6 bases removed from V and 6 bases from J, the gap between germline ends came to 13 bases.

The CDR3 bases are TGTGCCTGGGCCGACGGTGGCAATCAGCCCCAGCATTTT. It codes for CAWADGGNQPQHF. V usage is TRBV30 and J usage is TRBJ1-5, with no clear D. The germline V and J ends were trimmed by 5 bases and 2 bases, with 10 bases remaining between them. The CDR3 covers 13 residues. Germline V lookup: CDR1 GTSNPN, CDR2 SVGIG (reference sequence).

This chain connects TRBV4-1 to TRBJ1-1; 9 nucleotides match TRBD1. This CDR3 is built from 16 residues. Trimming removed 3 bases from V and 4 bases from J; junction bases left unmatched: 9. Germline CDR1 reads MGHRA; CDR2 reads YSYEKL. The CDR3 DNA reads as TGCGCCAGCAGCCAGGCCACCCGGGACAGGGTCACTGAAGCTTTCTTT. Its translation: CASSQATRDRVTEAFF.

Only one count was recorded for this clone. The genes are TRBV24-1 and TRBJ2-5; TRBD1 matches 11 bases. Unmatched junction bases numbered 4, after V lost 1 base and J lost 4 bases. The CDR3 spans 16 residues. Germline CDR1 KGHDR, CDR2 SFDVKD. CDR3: CATSDFTGTGGETQYF. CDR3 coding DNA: TGTGCCACCAGTGATTTTACCGGGACAGGGGGAGAGACCCAGTACTTC.

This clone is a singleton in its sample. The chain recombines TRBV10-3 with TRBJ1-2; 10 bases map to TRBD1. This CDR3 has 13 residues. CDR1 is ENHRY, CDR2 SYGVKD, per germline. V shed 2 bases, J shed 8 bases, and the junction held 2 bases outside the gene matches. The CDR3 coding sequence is TGTGCCATCAGTGAGGACAGGGGGCTGGGCTACACCTTC. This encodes CAISEDRGLGYTF.

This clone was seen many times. DNA for the CDR3: TGTGCCAGTAGTTTCGACAGGGGCTCTACTAACTATGGCTACACCTTC. Translated: CASSFDRGSTNYGYTF. The V and J genes are TRBV19 and TRBJ1-2, with 8 positions matching TRBD1. Germline V gene lookup returns CDR1 LNHDA and CDR2 SQIVND (reference sequence). This CDR3 is 16 amino acids long. V lost 5 bases to trimming and J lost 0 bases; unmatched junction nucleotides: 8.

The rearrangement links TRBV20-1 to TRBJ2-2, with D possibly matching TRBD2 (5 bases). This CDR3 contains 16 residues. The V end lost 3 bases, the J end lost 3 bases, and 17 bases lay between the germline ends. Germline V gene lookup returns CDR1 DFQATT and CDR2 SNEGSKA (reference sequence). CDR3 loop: CSASRKRGIDTGELFF. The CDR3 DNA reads TGCAGTGCTAGTCGAAAACGAGGGATAGACACCGGGGAGCTGTTTTTT.

The CDR3 bases are TGTGCCATCACTAACAGGGGGCCTTCTGGCTACACCTTC. Its protein is CAITNRGPSGYTF. V gene TRBV10-3 combines with J gene TRBJ1-2; 9 positions agree with TRBD1. V lost 7 bases, J lost 7 bases, and 7 bases stayed unmatched. CDR3 length equals 13 residues. CDR1 and CDR2 (germline): ENHRY, SYGVKD.

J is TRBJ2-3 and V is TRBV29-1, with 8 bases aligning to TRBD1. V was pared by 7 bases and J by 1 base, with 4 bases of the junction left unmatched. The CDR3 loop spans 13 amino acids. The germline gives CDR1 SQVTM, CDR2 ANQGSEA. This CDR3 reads CSGRTGRTDTQYF. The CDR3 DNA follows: TGCAGCGGTAGGACAGGGCGCACAGATACGCAGTATTTT.

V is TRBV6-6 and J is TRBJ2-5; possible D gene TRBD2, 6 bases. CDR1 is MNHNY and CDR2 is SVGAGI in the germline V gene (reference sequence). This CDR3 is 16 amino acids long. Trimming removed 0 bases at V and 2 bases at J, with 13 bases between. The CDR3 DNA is TGTGCCAGCAGTTACTCCCCCGGACGGGAGCAAGAGACCCAGTACTTC. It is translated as CASSYSPGREQETQYF.

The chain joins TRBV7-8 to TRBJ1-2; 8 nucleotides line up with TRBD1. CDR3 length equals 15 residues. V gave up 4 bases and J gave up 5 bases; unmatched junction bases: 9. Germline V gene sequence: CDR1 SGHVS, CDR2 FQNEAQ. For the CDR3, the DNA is TGTGCCAGCAGCTCGTCCGGGACAGGACGGTATGGCTACACCTTC. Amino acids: CASSSSGTGRYGYTF. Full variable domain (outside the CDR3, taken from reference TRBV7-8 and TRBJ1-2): GAGVSQSPRYKVAKRGQDVALRCDPISGHVSLFWYQQALGQGPEFLTYFQNEAQLDKSGLPSDRFFAERPEGSVSTLKIQRTQQEDSAVYLCASSSSGTGRYGYTFGSGTRLTVV.

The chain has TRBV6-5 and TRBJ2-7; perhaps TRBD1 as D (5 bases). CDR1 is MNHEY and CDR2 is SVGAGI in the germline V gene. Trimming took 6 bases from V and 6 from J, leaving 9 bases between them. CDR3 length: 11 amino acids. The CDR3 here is CASRGHREQYF. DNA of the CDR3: TGTGCCAGCAGAGGACATCGCGAGCAGTACTTC.

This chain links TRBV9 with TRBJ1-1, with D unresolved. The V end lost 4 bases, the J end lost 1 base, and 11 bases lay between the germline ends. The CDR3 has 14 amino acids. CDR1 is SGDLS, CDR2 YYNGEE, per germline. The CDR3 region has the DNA TGTGCCAGCAGCTCACCTCATAAGAACACTGAAGCTTTCTTT. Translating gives CASSSPHKNTEAFF.

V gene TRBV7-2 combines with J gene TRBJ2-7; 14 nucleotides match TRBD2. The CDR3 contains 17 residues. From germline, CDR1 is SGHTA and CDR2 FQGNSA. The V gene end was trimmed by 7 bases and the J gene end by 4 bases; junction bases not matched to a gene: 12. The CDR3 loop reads CASTFPGLAGGNYEQYF. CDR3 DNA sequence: TGTGCCAGCACCTTCCCTGGACTAGCGGGGGGTAATTACGAGCAGTACTTC. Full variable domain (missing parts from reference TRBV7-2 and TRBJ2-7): GAGVSQSPSNKVTEKGKDVELRCDPISGHTALYWYRQSLGQGLEFLIYFQGNSAPDKSGLPSDRFSAERTGGSVSTLTIQRTQQEDSAVYLCASTFPGLAGGNYEQYFGPGTRLTVT.

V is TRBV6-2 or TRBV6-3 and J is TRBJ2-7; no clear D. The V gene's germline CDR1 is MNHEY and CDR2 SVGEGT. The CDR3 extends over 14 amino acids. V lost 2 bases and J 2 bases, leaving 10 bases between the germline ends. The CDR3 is CASSYPAGTYEQYF. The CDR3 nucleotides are TGTGCCAGCAGTTACCCGGCTGGTACCTACGAGCAGTACTTC.

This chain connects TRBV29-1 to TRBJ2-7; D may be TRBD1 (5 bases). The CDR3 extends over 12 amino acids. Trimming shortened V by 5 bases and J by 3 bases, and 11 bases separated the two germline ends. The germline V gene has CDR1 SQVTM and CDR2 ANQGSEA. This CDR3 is CSVTLQGYEQYF. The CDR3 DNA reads TGCAGCGTTACCCTCCAGGGCTACGAGCAGTACTTC.

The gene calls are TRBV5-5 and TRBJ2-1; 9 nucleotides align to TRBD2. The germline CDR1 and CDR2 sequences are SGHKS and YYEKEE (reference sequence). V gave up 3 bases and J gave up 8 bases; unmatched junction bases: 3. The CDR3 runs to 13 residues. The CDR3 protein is CASSSASGDEQFF. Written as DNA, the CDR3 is TGTGCCAGCAGCTCAGCTAGCGGGGATGAGCAGTTCTTC.